These 2 T cell receptor beta chains originate from one sample sequenced in a study of CD8 T cells in ankylosing spondylitis. TCRdb recomputed calls from the 5' RACE reads with MiXCR, one row per CDR3 protein. The sample shows some 220,000 distinct CDR3 sequences, over 7% of them seen only once. The specimen was blood, either unsorted or a sorted T cell fraction (not recorded which). All receptors come from a female donor with ankylosing spondylitis or in good health (not recorded which).

This clonotype was observed many times. The V call is TRBV6-2 or TRBV6-3, the J call TRBJ2-7; D may be TRBD1 (5 bases). Per germline, CDR1 MNHEY and CDR2 SVGEGT. The V end was cut by 7 bases, the J end by 3 bases, with 7 bases between. This CDR3 spans 11 amino acids. CDR3 sequence reads: CASKTVYEQYF. The CDR3 nucleotides read TGTGCCAGCAAGACAGTCTACGAGCAGTACTTC.

This clonotype was recorded at least ten times. This chain joins TRBV20-1 and TRBJ2-7; 7 nucleotides align to TRBD1. Trimming removed 6 bases from V and 1 base from J; junction bases left unmatched: 6. Germline V CDR1 and CDR2: DFQATT, SNEGSKA (reference sequence). The CDR3 is 13 amino acids. The CDR3 protein is CSAPRDRSYEQYF. The CDR3 region has the DNA TGCAGTGCCCCCCGGGACAGATCCTACGAGCAGTACTTC.